Sequencing of this T cell receptor (beta chain) was carried out in a study of blood T cell repertoires in COVID-19. Study-level background: Samples came from the United States, Italy and Spain, spanning acute and convalescent COVID-19. PBMCs, B-cell-depleted T cells, or T cells were the source of the cDNA or gDNA that made up the material.

Original data processing: Reference gene primer amplification gave estimated nucleated cell counts. Repertoires were generated with immunoSEQ multiplex PCR, while TCRdb's copy carries only in-frame clones and drops some. V and J calls and clone size are those listed in that table; D and trimming were worked out from the DNA. This table has approximately 47,000 clones, more than 70% appearing once. This CDR3 is 15 amino acids long. CDR1 SGHTA and CDR2 FQGNSA come from the germline V gene. Trimming removed 5 bases at V and 3 bases at J, with 16 bases between. The chain carries TRBV7-2 and TRBJ2-5, with D perhaps TRBD2 (5 bases). Material: peripheral blood. This clonotype was sampled from a woman aged 55-69 years with acute or convalescent COVID-19. DNA of the CDR3: TGTGCCAGCAGCACCATAACTAGTAAGGAAGAGACCCAGTACTTC. Its translation is CASSTITSKEETQYF.